These T cell receptor beta chains were read from a single sample in a study of vaccination and CD4 T cells after COVID-19. These receptors have no known antigen. TCRdb called the PCR reads again in MiXCR, with one record for every CDR3 protein. This table holds about 27,000 distinct CDR3 sequences, approximately 62% found once. The sample here was CD4+ T cells from blood, cultured in vitro, taken after SARS-CoV-2 vaccination. The origin of the receptors is a human donor who received a COVID-19 vaccine. Both conserved end residues are part of each CDR3. D genes are given only for firm matches. For some rows the clone size is stated as once, few or many, or as a class when expanded; others skip it.

CDR3 DNA: TGTGCCAGCAGTCGAAGACCGGAGAACTCTCGCACAGATACGCAGTATTTT
CDR3 protein: CASSRRPENSRTDTQYF
D gene: .
clone size: few
V gene: TRBV6-1
J gene: TRBJ2-3

CDR3 DNA: TGCAGCGTTGAAATTAGGGGCAGCGAGCAGTACTTC
CDR3 protein: CSVEIRGSEQYF
D gene: .
clone size: .
V gene: TRBV29-1
J gene: TRBJ2-7

CDR3 DNA: TGTGCCAGCAGCCGGACACCCGATCAGCCCCAGCATTTT
CDR3 protein: CASSRTPDQPQHF
D gene: .
clone size: .
V gene: TRBV7-2
J gene: TRBJ1-5

CDR3 DNA: TGCAGTGCTAGAGATTTCGAGGGAGGCACAGATACGCAGTATTTT
CDR3 protein: CSARDFEGGTDTQYF
D gene: .
clone size: .
V gene: TRBV20-1
J gene: TRBJ2-3

CDR3 DNA: TGTGCCAGTAGCCTAGCAACAGCGGACGAAAAACTGTTTTTT
CDR3 protein: CASSLATADEKLFF
D gene: .
clone size: .
V gene: TRBV19
J gene: TRBJ1-4

CDR3 DNA: TGTGCCAGCAGTGAACGCGGGGGGTTAGATGAGCAGTTCTTC
CDR3 protein: CASSERGGLDEQFF
D gene: TRBD2
clone size: .
V gene: TRBV6-1
J gene: TRBJ2-1

CDR3 DNA: TGTGCCAGCACGGCTGGAAACACCATATATTTT
CDR3 protein: CASTAGNTIYF
D gene: .
clone size: .
V gene: TRBV25-1
J gene: TRBJ1-3

CDR3 DNA: TGTGCCAGCAGACAGGGTGTAGATACGCAGTATTTT
CDR3 protein: CASRQGVDTQYF
D gene: .
clone size: .
V gene: TRBV12-3/TRBV12-4
J gene: TRBJ2-3

CDR3 DNA: TGTGCCAGCAGCAAAACCGGGGCCGACAGGGGGAAATGGTGCGATCAGCCCCAGCATTTT
CDR3 protein: CASSKTGADRGKWCDQPQHF
D gene: .
clone size: .
V gene: TRBV21-1
J gene: TRBJ1-5

CDR3 DNA: TGTGCCACCAGCAGAGACATTCCGGGACAGGGGGTCGATGAGCAGTTCTTC
CDR3 protein: CATSRDIPGQGVDEQFF
D gene: TRBD1
clone size: .
V gene: TRBV15
J gene: TRBJ2-1

CDR3 DNA: TGTGCCAGCAGCTTAGCGACAGGGGGCTTGACCTCCGGGGCCAACGTCCTGACTTTC
CDR3 protein: CASSLATGGLTSGANVLTF
D gene: TRBD1
clone size: .
V gene: TRBV7-8
J gene: TRBJ2-6

CDR3 DNA: TGTGCCAGCAGTAGACCCGGACAGTTTGGTGAAGCTTTCTTT
CDR3 protein: CASSRPGQFGEAFF
D gene: .
clone size: medium-sized
V gene: TRBV27
J gene: TRBJ1-1

CDR3 DNA: TGTGCCAGCAGCCGGAACACTGAAGCTTTCTTT
CDR3 protein: CASSRNTEAFF
D gene: .
clone size: once
V gene: TRBV11-2
J gene: TRBJ1-1